The T cell receptor (beta chain) under discussion was sequenced for a study of beta chain features in type 1 diabetes. The germline CDR1 and CDR2 sequences are LGHNA and YSLEER. CDR3 length: 14 amino acids. Trimming removed 1 base from V and 6 bases from J, with 9 bases in between. Concerning this clone itself: What it recognizes is unknown.

Expressed TCRB transcripts were sequenced because the isolated RNA had all been reverse transcribed beforehand. TCRdb's copy holds only in-frame clones and misses some; the assay was immunoSEQ multiplex PCR. The top ten hold 0.023% of the sample, which has hundreds of thousands of clones, under 20% seen once. Study findings and constraints: Insertions were fewer and deletions more numerous at VDJ junctions in type 1 diabetes patients. Shorter templates might be favored by PCR, equally in patients and controls.

Sequences were obtained from naive CD4+ T cells from blood. The TCR originated in a woman under 30 in good health. The chain carries TRBV4-3 and TRBJ2-2; unclear D gene. In DNA form, the CDR3 reads TGCGCCAGCAGCCAAGTTCCCCAGGCCGGGGAGCTGTTTTTT. It specifies CASSQVPQAGELFF.